Presented here are 16 T cell receptor beta chains from one specimen sequenced in a study of blood T cell repertoires in COVID-19. Assay: immunoSEQ multiplex PCR; the TCRdb copy retains only in-frame clones and omits some. The sample consists of hundreds of thousands of clones, 86% of them appearing once. Material for sequencing was peripheral blood. Every receptor here comes from a woman in her twenties or thirties with active or convalescent COVID-19.

The rearrangement links TRBV18 to TRBJ1-1; maybe TRBD1 (5 bases). Trimming cost V 6 bases and J 0 bases, with 20 bases left between them. This CDR3 contains 17 residues. CDR1 KGHSH and CDR2 LQKENI come from the germline V gene. CDR3 sequence: CASSQQVPLPMNTEAFF. The DNA for the CDR3 is TGTGCCAGCTCGCAACAGGTCCCCCTTCCTATGAACACTGAAGCTTTCTTT.

This chain connects TRBV14 to TRBJ2-1; maybe TRBD1 (6 bases). The germline CDR1 and CDR2 sequences are SGHDN and FVKESK. CDR3 size: 14 residues. Deletions cut 1 base from V and 7 bases from J, with 11 bases between. In DNA, the CDR3 is TGTGCCAGCAGCCAAGGACAGGTTTGGAATGAGCAGTTCTTC. Its translation: CASSQGQVWNEQFF.

V and J are TRBV7-9 and TRBJ2-3, with D perhaps TRBD2 (6 bases). Per the germline V gene, CDR1 is SEHNR and CDR2 is FQNEAQ (reference sequence). This CDR3 is built from 14 residues. Trimming pared 4 bases from V and 4 bases from J, leaving 12 bases between. CDR3 region: CASSYDWEADTQYF. CDR3 coding DNA: TGTGCCAGCAGCTATGACTGGGAGGCAGATACGCAGTATTTT.

The V and J genes are TRBV5-4 and TRBJ1-4; D perhaps matches TRBD1 (5 bases). The CDR3 is 15 amino acids. The V end lost 4 bases, the J end lost 0 bases, and 10 bases lay between the germline ends. Germline assignment: CDR1 SGHNT and CDR2 YYREEE (reference sequence). In DNA form, the CDR3 reads TGTGCCAGCAGCCCAGGGCAGGCAACTAATGAAAAACTGTTTTTT. Translated, it gives CASSPGQATNEKLFF. Full variable domain (missing parts from reference TRBV5-4 and TRBJ1-4): ETGVTQSPTHLIKTRGQQVTLRCSSQSGHNTVSWYQQALGQGPQFIFQYYREEENGRGNFPPRFSGLQFPNYSSELNVNALELDDSALYLCASSPGQATNEKLFFGSGTQLSVL.

This chain connects TRBV11-1 to TRBJ1-3, with unresolved D. CDR3 length equals 16 residues. CDR1 and CDR2 from the germline V gene are SGHAT and FQDESV (reference sequence). Trimming cost V 3 bases and J 0 bases, with 12 bases left between them. The CDR3 sequence is CASSFFAQTSGNTIYF. The DNA for the CDR3 is TGTGCCAGCAGCTTTTTCGCACAGACCTCTGGAAACACCATATATTTT.

The genes are TRBV5-1 and TRBJ1-1; D gene uncertain. Germline loops: CDR1 SGHRS, CDR2 YFSETQ. V gave up 6 bases and J gave up 1 base, with 19 bases separating them. The CDR3 runs to 16 residues. CDR3 DNA sequence: TGCGCCAGCACCGAGGGCGGCGGCGGAACGAACACTGAAGCTTTCTTT. This codes for CASTEGGGGTNTEAFF.

This clone was seen once. The V and J genes are TRBV5-5 and TRBJ2-1; 8 bases line up with TRBD1. Looked up from germline, CDR1 is SGHKS and CDR2 is YYEKEE (reference sequence). The ends lost 4 bases at V and 6 bases at J; junction bases unmatched: 15. The CDR3 spans 17 residues. CDR3: CASSPTGGNYPGNEQFF. The CDR3 bases are TGTGCCAGCAGCCCCACAGGGGGAAATTACCCAGGCAATGAGCAGTTCTTC.

The chain recombines TRBV5-3 with TRBJ1-2, with TRBD1 matching over 8 bases. TRBV5-3 is identified as an open reading frame with a role that is uncertain. The CDR3 extends over 15 amino acids. Trimming at V came to 1 base and at J to 2 bases, leaving 4 bases not matched to a gene. The CDR3 DNA sequence: TGTGCCAGAAGCTTGAGGGACAGGACAAACTATGGCTACACCTTC. Amino acid sequence: CARSLRDRTNYGYTF.

This chain uses TRBV2 with TRBJ2-3; TRBD2 might be the D (6 bases). Per the germline V gene, CDR1 is SNHLY and CDR2 is FYNNEI. Trimming pared 4 bases from V and 0 bases from J, leaving 11 bases between. The CDR3 has 15 residues. Here the CDR3 reads CASSGWGTSTDTQYF. DNA of the CDR3: TGTGCCAGCAGTGGGTGGGGGACTAGCACAGATACGCAGTATTTT. The variable domain in full, completed from reference TRBV2 and TRBJ2-3, reads EPEVTQTPSHQVTQMGQEVILRCVPISNHLYFYWYRQILGQKVEFLVSFYNNEISEKSEIFDDQFSVERPDGSNFTLKIRSTKLEDSAMYFCASSGWGTSTDTQYFGPGTRLTVL.

This clone was seen a few times. CDR3 DNA: TGTGCCAGTAGTATGGCGGACAGCCATCGGGATACGCAGTATTTT. Its translation: CASSMADSHRDTQYF. The V and J genes are TRBV19 and TRBJ2-3; D is perhaps TRBD1 (6 bases). The CDR3 spans 15 residues. The V end lost 3 bases, the J end lost 6 bases, and 16 bases lay between the germline ends. From germline, CDR1 is LNHDA and CDR2 SQIVND (reference sequence).

In its sample, this clone was seen a few times. V and J are TRBV6-2 or TRBV6-3 and TRBJ1-6; no firm D call. Germline V CDR1 and CDR2: MNHEY, SVGEGT. CDR3 length: 15 amino acids. V was cut by 5 bases and J by 3 bases, with 11 bases left in between. CDR3 bases: TGTGCCAGCAGTGTCCTCAGTGACTATAATTCACCCCTCCACTTT. This codes for CASSVLSDYNSPLHF.

The rearrangement links TRBV2 to TRBJ2-5; TRBD2 matches at 7 bases. V shed 1 base and J 5 bases; nucleotides not matched to a gene: 7. CDR1 and CDR2 from the germline V gene are SNHLY and FYNNEI. This CDR3 has 15 residues. This CDR3 is CASSEGLGRGETQYF. The DNA for the CDR3 is TGTGCCAGCAGTGAAGGACTAGGGAGGGGCGAGACCCAGTACTTC.

J is TRBJ2-7 and V is TRBV10-3; 7 bases line up with TRBD2. The CDR3 runs 15 residues. V was pared by 3 bases and J by 3 bases, with 8 bases of the junction left unmatched. CDR1 is ENHRY and CDR2 is SYGVKD in the germline V gene. CDR3 nucleotide sequence: TGTGCCATCAGTGATTTTGGGCGGGAGCGCTACGAGCAGTACTTC. Amino acids: CAISDFGRERYEQYF.

This chain links TRBV3-1 (or the pseudogene TRBV3-2) with TRBJ2-7; D not certain. The germline V gene has CDR1 LGHDT and CDR2 YNNKEL (reference sequence). This CDR3 has 15 amino acids. V lost 0 bases, J lost 1 base, and 10 bases lay in between. The CDR3 region has the DNA TGTGCCAGCAGCCAAGAGCGGCGGAAATCCTACGAGCAGTACTTC. Amino acid sequence: CASSQERRKSYEQYF.

V usage is TRBV29-1 and J usage is TRBJ2-7; 7 bases map to TRBD2. The V gene's germline CDR1 is SQVTM and CDR2 ANQGSEA. CDR3 length: 11 amino acids. V was pared by 6 bases and J by 4 bases, with 3 bases of the junction left unmatched. The CDR3 region is CSVWGGYEQYF. The CDR3 DNA sequence: TGCAGCGTATGGGGGGGTTACGAGCAGTACTTC.

V and J are TRBV19 and TRBJ1-1, with D possibly matching TRBD1 (5 bases). The CDR3 is made up of 14 amino acids. CDR1 LNHDA and CDR2 SQIVND come from the germline V gene (reference sequence). Between the trimmed V and J ends, which lost 9 bases and 0 bases, there was a span of 14 bases. CDR3 in amino acids: CASRRGTMNTEAFF. The CDR3 DNA sequence: TGTGCCAGCCGGAGGGGTACCATGAACACTGAAGCTTTCTTT.